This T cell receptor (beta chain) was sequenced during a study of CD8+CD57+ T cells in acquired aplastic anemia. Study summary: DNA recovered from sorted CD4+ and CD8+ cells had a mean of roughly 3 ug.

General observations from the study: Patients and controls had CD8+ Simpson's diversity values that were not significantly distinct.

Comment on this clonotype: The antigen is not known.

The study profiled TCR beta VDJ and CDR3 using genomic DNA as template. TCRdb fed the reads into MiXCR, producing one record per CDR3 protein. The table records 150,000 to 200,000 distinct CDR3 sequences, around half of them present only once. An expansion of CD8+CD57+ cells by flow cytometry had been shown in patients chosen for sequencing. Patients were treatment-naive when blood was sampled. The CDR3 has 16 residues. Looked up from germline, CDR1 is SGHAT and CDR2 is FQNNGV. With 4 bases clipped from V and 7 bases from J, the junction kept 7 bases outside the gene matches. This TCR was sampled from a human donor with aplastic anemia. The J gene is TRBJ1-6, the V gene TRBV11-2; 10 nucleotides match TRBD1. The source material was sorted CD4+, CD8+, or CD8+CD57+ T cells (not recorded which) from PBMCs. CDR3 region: CASSWSWDRGNSPLHF. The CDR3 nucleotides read TGTGCCAGCAGCTGGAGCTGGGACAGGGGCAATTCACCCCTCCACTTT.